The clone carrying this T cell receptor beta chain was counted once. Germline V gene data show CDR1 as SGHTA and CDR2 as FQGNSA. With 4 bases clipped from V and 1 base from J, the junction kept 10 bases outside the gene matches. This CDR3 has 17 residues. Time point indicated: recipient sample about 28 days before transplant, after cytoreduction. Samples: about 28 days before transplant, then days 30, 100 and 180 after. This entry is derived from a study of T cell clonotyping in hematopoietic cell transplantation. Clones were read by immunoSEQ multiplex PCR, and TCRdb kept only the in-frame ones, dropping some. This table has about 19,000 clones, approximately 85% appearing once.

The sequenced sample was peripheral blood mononuclear cells, obtained before stem cell transplant. The chain employs TRBV7-2 and TRBJ2-3; TRBD2 matches 8 bases. The clonotype was recovered from a man aged 45-65 years with acute myeloid leukemia. Some clones in this sample may be carry-over from other donors' samples. CDR3 nucleotide sequence: TGTGCCAGCAGCTCGTATGGCGGGGGGACCCGCACAGATACGCAGTATTTT. Protein sequence: CASSSYGGGTRTDTQYF.